This is a list of T cell receptor beta chains from one sample in a study of PD-1 blockade in classical Hodgkin lymphoma. The assay was immunoSEQ multiplex PCR, and TCRdb's table has in-frame clones only and misses some. The data show 45,000 to 55,000 clones, around 74% seen once. Sample: peripheral blood mononuclear cells (PBMCs), taken before the fourth cycle of nivolumab. These receptors all stem from a human donor with classical Hodgkin lymphoma. CDR3s include the opening cysteine and the closing phenylalanine or tryptophan. The D gene is left open where the match is weak. Some rows have no size entry. The others give once, few or many, or a class for an expanded clone.

j_call	v_call	clone_size	cdr3_length	d_call	cdr3_nt	cdr3_aa
TRBJ2-2	TRBV29-1	few	13	.	TGCAGCGGGCACAACGCAGGGGACGGGGAGCTGTTTTTT	CSGHNAGDGELFF
TRBJ2-7	TRBV6-1	.	16	.	TGTGCCAGCAGTGAAACGGGACTTCGCGACTACTACGAGCAGTACTTC	CASSETGLRDYYEQYF
TRBJ2-1	TRBV12-2	.	21	.	TGTGCAAGTCGCTGGCCTCGGACTAGCGGGAGTGTTCTTTGTCACGGCAATGAGCAGTTCTTC	CASRWPRTSGSVLCHGNEQFF
TRBJ1-1	TRBV19	.	12	.	TGTGCCAGTAGTTCGGGGAACACTGAAGCTTTCTTT	CASSSGNTEAFF
TRBJ2-1	TRBV11-3	.	14	.	TGTGCCAGCAGCTTAGCACGTGCGTACAATGAGCAGTTCTTC	CASSLARAYNEQFF
TRBJ2-5	TRBV2	.	13	.	TGTGCCAGCGGGGGAGGGGGACCGGAGACCCAGTACTTC	CASGGGGPETQYF
TRBJ1-3	TRBV7-9	.	17	.	TGTGCCAGCAGTCAAACGACCTTGCCGTTCTCTGGAAACACCATATATTTT	CASSQTTLPFSGNTIYF
TRBJ1-2	TRBV4-3	.	15	.	TGCGCCAGCAGCCAAGACGGAAGGGGTCGGGGAGGCTACACCTTC	CASSQDGRGRGGYTF
TRBJ2-6	TRBV7-3	.	18	TRBD2	TGTGCCAGCAGCGTAAAAGCGGGAGGTGGGCCCGGGGCCAACGTCCTGACTTTC	CASSVKAGGGPGANVLTF
TRBJ2-3	TRBV7-9	.	15	.	TGTGCCAGCAGCTCGCCCGGGACGAAGGCAGATACGCAGTATTTT	CASSSPGTKADTQYF
TRBJ2-7	TRBV25-1	.	14	TRBD2	TGTGCCAGCAGCGGGACTAGCGGCCCCTACGAGCAGTACTTC	CASSGTSGPYEQYF
TRBJ2-1	TRBV15	.	16	.	TGTGCCACCAGCTCCGCAGCGGGTGGGGCCTACAATGAGCAGTTCTTC	CATSSAAGGAYNEQFF
TRBJ1-1	TRBV11-2	.	13	.	TGTGCCAGCAGCTTACACCTGAACACTGAAGCTTTCTTT	CASSLHLNTEAFF
TRBJ2-1	TRBV6-6	.	13	.	TGTGCCAGCAGTTACTCCCTGAACAATGAGCAGTTCTTC	CASSYSLNNEQFF
TRBJ1-1	TRBV9	.	14	TRBD1	TGTGCCAGCAGCGTAGACATAGGGGGCGTTGGAGCTTTCTTT	CASSVDIGGVGAFF
TRBJ1-5	TRBV19	few	18	TRBD1	TGTGCCAGTAGTCACAGGGGGGGGCCCTACTATAGCAATCAGCCCCAGCATTTT	CASSHRGGPYYSNQPQHF
TRBJ1-1	TRBV6-5	.	13	.	TGTGCCAGCAGTTACGCCATAAACACTGAAGCTTTCTTT	CASSYAINTEAFF
TRBJ1-2	TRBV4-1	.	14	.	TGCGCCAGCAGCCAAGATCTGCTGATATATGGCTACACCTTC	CASSQDLLIYGYTF
TRBJ1-2	TRBV5-6	.	14	.	TGTGCCAGCAGCCCAGGGGTTGGGGTGTATGGCTACACCTTC	CASSPGVGVYGYTF
TRBJ2-5	TRBV10-3	.	14	.	TGTGCCATCAGTGAGTCGGCTCTCCAAGAGACCCAGTACTTC	CAISESALQETQYF
TRBJ1-5	TRBV6-5	once	16	.	TGTGCCAGCAGTTACCCTCCGAGCAGGGGAGATCAGCCCCAGCATTTT	CASSYPPSRGDQPQHF
TRBJ2-7	TRBV7-8	.	18	.	TGTGCCAGCAGCTTAACCCGCCTAAGCGGATTCCCTCCCTCCGAGCAGTACTTC	CASSLTRLSGFPPSEQYF
TRBJ1-1	TRBV5-6	.	13	.	TGTGCCAGCACCTCGGGGGGGATGACTGAAGCTTTCTTT	CASTSGGMTEAFF
TRBJ1-1	TRBV15	few	17	.	TGTGCCACCAGCACCCGAAGAACAGGGACCCGGAACACTGAAGCTTTCTTT	CATSTRRTGTRNTEAFF
TRBJ2-2	TRBV4-2	.	12	.	TGTGCCAGCAGCTTAGCGGTCGGGGAGCTGTTTTTT	CASSLAVGELFF
TRBJ1-3	TRBV6-1	.	14	.	TGTGCCAGCAGTCTCCAGCTCTCTGGAAACACCATATATTTT	CASSLQLSGNTIYF
TRBJ2-4	TRBV7-2	.	11	.	TGTGCCAGCAGCTTAGCGAACATTCAGTACTTC	CASSLANIQYF
TRBJ2-7	TRBV7-6	.	16	TRBD2	TGTGCCAGCAGCTTGACTAGCGGTCTACGATCCTACGAGCAGTACTTC	CASSLTSGLRSYEQYF
TRBJ2-1	TRBV18	.	14	TRBD2	TGTGCCAGCTCACCAACTAGCGGAAACAATGAGCAGTTCTTC	CASSPTSGNNEQFF
TRBJ1-1	TRBV7-9	few	16	.	TGTGCCAGCAGCTCGTACAGGGCCTTGCCGAACACTGAAGCTTTCTTT	CASSSYRALPNTEAFF
TRBJ2-5	TRBV13	.	13	TRBD2	TGTGCCAGCAGCTCTAGCGGGAGGGAGACCCAGTACTTC	CASSSSGRETQYF
TRBJ2-1	TRBV9	few	16	TRBD2	TGTGCCAGCAGCGTAGTGGAAAGCGGGGGCTACAATGAGCAGTTCTTC	CASSVVESGGYNEQFF
TRBJ2-2	TRBV4-1	.	16	.	TGCGCCAGCAGCCCAGGGTCGGGGGCGAACACCGGGGAGCTGTTTTTT	CASSPGSGANTGELFF
TRBJ1-1	TRBV27	once	13	.	TGTGCCAGCAGAGAGATAGGGGGGACTGAAGCTTTCTTT	CASREIGGTEAFF
TRBJ1-3	TRBV28	.	11	.	TGTGCCAGCAGCTACGGAAACACCATATATTTT	CASSYGNTIYF
TRBJ1-4	TRBV18	.	16	.	TGTGCCAGCTCACCATATTGGCGAGAAACTAATGAAAAACTGTTTTTT	CASSPYWRETNEKLFF
TRBJ1-3	TRBV7-2	.	15	TRBD1	TGTGCCAGCAGCTTTCGACAGGGTGGTGGAAACACCATATATTTT	CASSFRQGGGNTIYF
TRBJ1-2	TRBV25-1	.	14	.	TGTGCCAGCAGTGCGCCCGGGCCCCTTCTGGGCTACACCTTC	CASSAPGPLLGYTF
TRBJ2-2	TRBV28	.	16	.	TGTGCCAGCAGCGCCCTCGGTGGCGGGAACACCGGGGAGCTGTTTTTT	CASSALGGGNTGELFF
TRBJ2-3	TRBV20-1	.	11	.	TGCAGTGCTAGCTGGCGGAATACGCAGTATTTT	CSASWRNTQYF
TRBJ2-2	TRBV28	.	14	.	TGTGCCAGCAGCCCAGTAGGGGAAACCGGGGAGCTGTTTTTT	CASSPVGETGELFF
TRBJ2-5	TRBV19	once	15	TRBD2	TGTGCCAGTAGTGCGATGACTAGCGGGGGGGAGACCCAGTACTTC	CASSAMTSGGETQYF
TRBJ2-7	TRBV6-1	.	13	TRBD1	TGTGCCAGCAGAAAACAGGGGGGTGACGAGCAGTACTTC	CASRKQGGDEQYF
TRBJ1-5	TRBV28	.	13	TRBD1	TGTGCCATTATCGACAGGGAAAACCAGCCCCAGCATTTT	CAIIDRENQPQHF
TRBJ1-1	TRBV7-3	once	13	.	TGTGCCAGCATCGCGGGCCCCGATGTTGAAGCTTTCTTT	CASIAGPDVEAFF
TRBJ2-7	TRBV5-1	.	14	TRBD1	TGCGCCAGCAGCCAGGGACAGGGTGCCTACGAGCAGTACTTC	CASSQGQGAYEQYF
TRBJ2-1	TRBV6-5	.	15	.	TGTGCCAGCAGCCCCGGGGGCGGGAGCTACAATGAGCAGTTCTTC	CASSPGGGSYNEQFF
TRBJ2-5	TRBV28	.	15	.	TGTGCCAGCAGTTTACTAGGGGGACGAAGGGAGACCCAGTACTTC	CASSLLGGRRETQYF
TRBJ1-1	TRBV25-1	few	14	TRBD1	TGTGCCAGCGAGCAGACAGGGATGAACACTGAAGCTTTCTTT	CASEQTGMNTEAFF
TRBJ2-5	TRBV6-6	once	15	.	TGTGCCAGCAGTCAGCCCCCGGGCGGCCAAGAGACCCAGTACTTC	CASSQPPGGQETQYF
TRBJ1-2	TRBV19	few	13	.	TGTGCCACCACCTCGAGGGCTAACTATGGCTACACCTTC	CATTSRANYGYTF
TRBJ1-6	TRBV7-2	.	14	.	TGTGCCAGCAGCTTAATCAGGGATGGTTCACCCCTCCACTTT	CASSLIRDGSPLHF
TRBJ2-2	TRBV7-9	.	16	TRBD2	TGTGCCAGCAGCGCTACTAGCGGGAGGATGACCGGGGAGCTGTTTTTT	CASSATSGRMTGELFF
TRBJ2-1	TRBV19	once	15	.	TGTGCCAGTAGTATTTACCGGGACATCTACAATGAGCAGTTCTTC	CASSIYRDIYNEQFF
TRBJ1-5	TRBV5-1	.	15	TRBD1	TGCGCCAGCAAACGGGACAGTAATAGCAATCAGCCCCAGCATTTT	CASKRDSNSNQPQHF
TRBJ2-1	TRBV14	.	18	.	TGTGCCAGCAGCCAAGACCATGGGGCCCGACAGGCAGGCAATGAGCAGTTCTTC	CASSQDHGARQAGNEQFF
TRBJ2-2	TRBV7-9	few	16	TRBD2	TGTGCCAGCAGCTTAGTGGCGGGAGGGCCCACCGGGGAGCTGTTTTTT	CASSLVAGGPTGELFF